The 25 T cell receptor beta chains below were found in one sample sequenced in a study of blood T cell repertoires in COVID-19. TCRdb's copy holds only in-frame clones and misses some; the assay was immunoSEQ multiplex PCR. The sample yields 180,000 or so clones, almost 85% seen once. The source material was PBMCs or T cells enriched from blood (not recorded which). These receptors were collected from a man between 50 and 59 years old who had recovered from COVID-19.

The chain carries TRBV9 and TRBJ1-4; 8 positions agree with TRBD1. The CDR3 runs 15 residues. CDR1 and CDR2 from the germline V gene are SGDLS and YYNGEE. The V segment lost 5 bases and the J segment 2 bases; nucleotides outside the gene matches: 5. CDR3 in amino acids: CASSERTGTNEKLFF. CDR3 nucleotides: TGTGCCAGCAGTGAACGGACAGGGACTAATGAAAAACTGTTTTTT.

This clone was seen only once. The V and J genes are TRBV6-5 and TRBJ2-7; 7 bases match TRBD2. The V and J ends lost 8 bases and 2 bases, in that order; junction bases with no gene match: 9. The CDR3 is 14 amino acids. Germline CDR1 MNHEY, CDR2 SVGAGI. CDR3 sequence (DNA): TGTGCCAGCCGGAGTAGGGAGGGCACCTACGAGCAGTACTTC. It encodes CASRSREGTYEQYF.

This clone was seen a single time. The chain couples TRBV5-8 to TRBJ1-3; 9 nucleotides line up with TRBD1. Germline-derived CDR1 and CDR2 are SGHTS and YDEGEE. After removal of 4 bases from V and 4 bases from J, the junction contained 6 bases not matched to a gene. The CDR3 spans 15 residues. The CDR3 sequence: CASSPGQGTGNTIYF. CDR3 in DNA: TGTGCCAGCAGCCCGGGACAGGGTACAGGAAACACCATATATTTT. The whole variable domain, remainder taken from reference TRBV5-8 and TRBJ1-3, is EAGVTQSPTHLIKTRGQQATLRCSPISGHTSVYWYQQALGLGLQFLLWYDEGEERNRGNFPPRFSGRQFPNYSSELNVNALELEDSALYLCASSPGQGTGNTIYFGEGSWLTVV.

The chain recombines TRBV5-1 with TRBJ1-5, with 9 bases matching TRBD1. CDR1 and CDR2 (germline): SGHRS, YFSETQ. Trimming removed 4 bases from V and 7 bases from J; junction bases left unmatched: 12. The CDR3 runs 16 residues. CDR3 nucleotide sequence: TGCGCCAGCAGCCCTACCGGACAGGGGAATGACCAGCCCCAGCATTTT. Translating it yields CASSPTGQGNDQPQHF.

This clone is a singleton in its sample. The CDR3 loop reads CASSVDPSHLLLTEQFF. CDR3 nucleotide sequence: TGTGCCAGCAGCGTAGACCCTAGCCATTTACTCCTTACTGAGCAGTTCTTC. The chain recombines TRBV9 with TRBJ2-1; TRBD2 is a possible D gene (5 bases). Deletions cut 0 bases from V and 9 bases from J, with 22 bases between. This CDR3 is built from 17 residues. Germline CDR1 is SGDLS and CDR2 is YYNGEE.

The chain recombines TRBV18 with TRBJ1-6, with a possible D match to TRBD1 (5 bases). V lost 3 bases to trimming and J lost 1 base, with 7 bases between them. There are 15 residues in the CDR3. Germline loops: CDR1 KGHSH, CDR2 LQKENI. This CDR3 is CASSPGGSYNSPLHF. CDR3 sequence (DNA): TGTGCCAGCTCACCGGGGGGATCCTATAATTCACCCCTCCACTTT. The full variable domain, completed using reference TRBV18 and TRBJ1-6, is NAGVMQNPRHLVRRRGQEARLRCSPMKGHSHVYWYRQLPEEGLKFMVYLQKENIIDESGMPKERFSAEFPKEGPSILRIQQVVRGDSAAYFCASSPGGSYNSPLHFGNGTRLTVT.

The chain carries TRBV9 and TRBJ2-7; weak D call: TRBD1 (5 bases). The V end lost 4 bases, the J end lost 0 bases, and 14 bases lay between the germline ends. Germline CDR1 SGDLS, CDR2 YYNGEE. The CDR3 contains 15 residues. The CDR3 DNA is TGTGCCAGCAGCTCCTCCACAGGTCCCTCCTACGAGCAGTACTTC. It translates to CASSSSTGPSYEQYF.

The chain carries TRBV3-1 (or the pseudogene TRBV3-2) and TRBJ2-7, with 8 bases fitting TRBD1. From germline, CDR1 is LGHDT and CDR2 YNNKEL (reference sequence). Unmatched junction bases numbered 7, after V lost 4 bases and J lost 2 bases. The CDR3 extends over 15 amino acids. CDR3 DNA sequence: TGTGCCAGCAGCCTAGGACAGGGCTTGACCTACGAGCAGTACTTC. Translated: CASSLGQGLTYEQYF.

The gene calls are TRBV18 and TRBJ2-7; D is uncertain. V dropped 1 base and J dropped 3 bases, with 10 bases sitting between them. The CDR3 runs 14 residues. Germline CDR1 reads KGHSH; CDR2 reads LQKENI. CDR3 region: CASSPRAINYEQYF. The CDR3 coding sequence is TGTGCCAGCTCACCACGGGCAATTAACTACGAGCAGTACTTC.

V gene TRBV12-3 or TRBV12-4 combines with J gene TRBJ2-7, with TRBD1 matching 7 bases. J was trimmed by 5 bases and V by 1 base; bases with no gene match: 2. The CDR3 spans 13 residues. The CDR3 nucleotides read TGTGCCAGCAGTTTAGGACAGGGTCACGAGCAGTACTTC. Its protein is CASSLGQGHEQYF.

The V call is TRBV29-1, the J call TRBJ1-2; TRBD1 might be the D (6 bases). The ends were cut back, 7 bases at V and 2 bases at J, with 11 bases in the middle. The germline CDR1 and CDR2 sequences are SQVTM and ANQGSEA. The CDR3 length is 12 residues. In nucleotides, the CDR3 is TGCAGCGGTAATACAGGGAACTATGGCTACACCTTC. Encoded protein: CSGNTGNYGYTF.

V is TRBV3-1 (or the pseudogene TRBV3-2) and J is TRBJ2-1; 12 positions match TRBD2. The CDR3 has 19 amino acids. The germline V gene encodes CDR1 LGHDT and CDR2 YNNKEL (reference sequence). The V and J ends lost 0 bases and 3 bases, in that order; junction bases with no gene match: 9. The CDR3 is CASSQEWPSGRVDYNEQFF. CDR3 nucleotides: TGTGCCAGCAGCCAAGAATGGCCTAGCGGGAGGGTGGACTACAATGAGCAGTTCTTC.

This chain links TRBV19 with TRBJ2-1, with 8 bases identical to TRBD1. Germline CDR1 LNHDA, CDR2 SQIVND (reference sequence). The V segment lost 3 bases and the J segment 5 bases; nucleotides outside the gene matches: 3. The CDR3 totals 14 residues. CDR3 nucleotides: TGTGCCAGTAGTATCGGACAGGGCGACAATGAGCAGTTCTTC. The encoded protein is CASSIGQGDNEQFF.

This chain connects TRBV9 to TRBJ1-2; no definite D call. Germline V gene sequence: CDR1 SGDLS, CDR2 YYNGEE. The V end was cut by 6 bases, the J end by 1 base, with 4 bases between. The CDR3 is 11 residues long. CDR3 loop: CASNGNYGYTF. The CDR3 DNA reads TGTGCCAGCAACGGTAACTATGGCTACACCTTC.

The chain combines TRBV28 with TRBJ1-6, with D possibly matching TRBD1 (6 bases). Trimming shortened V by 6 bases and J by 9 bases, and 12 bases separated the two germline ends. The CDR3 runs 13 residues. Germline V lookup: CDR1 MDHEN, CDR2 SYDVKM. The CDR3 region has the DNA TGTGCCAGCAGCCCAGGGGTGGGTTCACCCCTCCACTTT. Translation: CASSPGVGSPLHF.

This chain connects TRBV6-2 or TRBV6-3 to TRBJ2-3; TRBD2 is a possible D gene (5 bases). Between the trimmed V and J ends, which lost 0 bases and 4 bases, there was a span of 11 bases. Germline CDR1 MNHEY, CDR2 SVGEGT. The CDR3 runs 15 residues. CDR3 sequence (DNA): TGTGCCAGCAGTTACTCGTTAGAGGGCTCAGATACGCAGTATTTT. This sequence encodes CASSYSLEGSDTQYF.

The chain links TRBV24-1 to TRBJ1-2; no clear D gene. Germline V gene sequence: CDR1 KGHDR, CDR2 SFDVKD. CDR3 length: 16 residues. The ends were cut back, 5 bases at V and 6 bases at J, with 21 bases in the middle. CDR3 loop: CATSAPGGTPSNGYTF. The CDR3 DNA reads TGTGCCACCAGTGCCCCCGGCGGCACCCCTAGCAATGGCTACACCTTC.

The chain combines TRBV20-1 with TRBJ2-3, with 8 nucleotides matching TRBD2. This CDR3 comprises 15 residues. Germline CDR1 and CDR2: DFQATT and SNEGSKA (reference sequence). The V gene end was trimmed by 3 bases and the J gene end by 2 bases; junction bases not matched to a gene: 7. CDR3 in amino acids: CSASGTRPFTDTQYF. CDR3 coding DNA: TGCAGTGCTAGTGGGACTAGACCTTTCACAGATACGCAGTATTTT.

This chain joins TRBV3-1 (or the pseudogene TRBV3-2) and TRBJ1-1, with 10 bases lining up with TRBD1. The CDR3 runs to 16 residues. V trimming: 1 base; J trimming: 4 bases; junction bases outside the gene matches: 6. Germline CDR1 is LGHDT and CDR2 is YNNKEL (reference sequence). CDR3 loop: CASSQGGQGIGTEAFF. The CDR3, as DNA: TGTGCCAGCAGCCAAGGGGGACAGGGGATCGGCACTGAAGCTTTCTTT.

The chain recombines TRBV5-5 with TRBJ1-5; D ambiguous. Trimming removed 4 bases from V and 0 bases from J, with 11 bases in between. In germline, CDR1 is SGHKS, CDR2 YYEKEE (reference sequence). The CDR3 loop spans 15 amino acids. The CDR3 nucleotides read TGTGCCAGCAGCCCGCGGGGAAATAGCAATCAGCCCCAGCATTTT. Its protein product is CASSPRGNSNQPQHF.

In this sample, this clone turned up a few times. The chain has TRBV7-3 and TRBJ2-2; D is unresolved. CDR1 and CDR2 from the germline V gene are SGHTA and FQGTGA. V gave up 0 bases and J gave up 4 bases, with 6 bases separating them. The length of the CDR3 is 14 residues. CDR3 DNA sequence: TGTGCCAGCAGCTTAACTTGGCCCACCGGGGAGCTGTTTTTT. Translation: CASSLTWPTGELFF.

The rearrangement joins TRBV7-3 to TRBJ1-1; D unclear. Germline lookup yields CDR1 SGHTA and CDR2 FQGTGA. The CDR3 has 14 residues. Trimming stripped 2 bases from V and 2 bases from J, with 9 bases between. This CDR3 reads CASSLGQSNTEAFF. The CDR3 nucleotides read TGTGCCAGCAGCTTAGGGCAGTCAAACACTGAAGCTTTCTTT.

CDR3 nucleotide sequence: TGTGCCAGCACCGTGGGACAGTTTAATCAGCCCCAGCATTTT. Residues: CASTVGQFNQPQHF. The chain couples TRBV6-5 to TRBJ1-5; 7 bases map to TRBD1. This CDR3 contains 14 residues. In germline, CDR1 is MNHEY, CDR2 SVGAGI. V lost 7 bases and J lost 4; bases outside the gene matches: 7.

This clone was observed a handful of times. One end of the junction is discordant with germline, which a read error may explain. This chain connects TRBV7-7 to TRBJ2-5, with TRBD1 matching 9 bases. The CDR3 contains 15 residues. In germline, CDR1 is SSHAT, CDR2 FNYEAQ (reference sequence). DNA for the CDR3: TGTGCTAGCAGCTTGGGGACAGGGCGTGGAGAGACCCAGTACTTC. The encoded protein is CASSLGTGRGETQYF.

The gene calls are TRBV27 and TRBJ2-2; 9 positions match TRBD1. V lost 7 bases and J lost 8; bases outside the gene matches: 8. There are 14 residues in the CDR3. Germline CDR1 reads MNHEY; CDR2 reads SMNVEV (reference sequence). CDR3 loop: CASNGGQGWGELFF. DNA for the CDR3: TGTGCCAGCAACGGAGGACAGGGGTGGGGGGAGCTGTTTTTT.